This record covers a single T cell receptor (beta chain). Its specificity is unknown. This sample was taken from a study of tumor and adjacent non-tumor tissue in lung cancer. Broader study findings: TCR diversity was significantly greater in tumor than normal lung tissue.

RNA was extracted from bulk tissue without any cell sorting. Distant lung tissue was collected more than 3 cm away from the tumor edge. Newly diagnosed lung cancer patients had thoracic surgery in China, August–late 2014, without prior chemotherapy. The library came from three nested PCR rounds adapted from ARM-PCR protocols. TCRdb fed the multiplex PCR reads into MiXCR, producing one record per CDR3 protein. Seen here are some 99,000 distinct CDR3 sequences, 62% observed once, and the top ten hold around 19%. Sequenced: distant non-tumor lung tissue. The clonotype was recovered from a man in his 60s with non-small cell lung cancer.

CDR3 nucleotide sequence: TGTGTCAGTAGCTTGGAACATGATACGCAGTATTTT. Its protein is CVSSLEHDTQYF. The V and J genes are TRBV5-6 and TRBJ2-3; D remains ambiguous. The CDR3 sequence is 12 residues long. Germline V gene lookup returns CDR1 SGHDT and CDR2 YYEEEE.